This entry lists 10 T cell receptor beta chains sequenced from one sample in a study of T cell clonality in common variable immunodeficiency. Overall study findings and caveats: Fewer deletions and N-nucleotide insertions were reportedly seen in common variable immunodeficiency TCR beta sequences.

The table came from immunoSEQ multiplex PCR; TCRdb's copy has only in-frame clones and leaves some out. There are about 19,000 clones in the sample, none observed a single time. The antigens of these receptors remain unknown. The sequencing sample was made of peripheral blood mononuclear cells. The receptors were gathered from a human donor with common variable immunodeficiency.

This clone was observed a few times. The CDR3 end falls 3 residues outside the read, so it is completed with the germline J gene. The rearrangement uses TRBV18 and TRBJ2-2, with D possibly matching TRBD2 (6 bases). The CDR3 runs to 15 residues. Trimming took 4 bases from V and 4 from J, leaving 13 bases between them. Germline CDR1 and CDR2: KGHSH and LQKENI. CDR3 DNA, as far as it was read: TGTGCCAGCTCACTAGGAGGGTTGAGCACCGGGGAG. Protein: CASSLGGLSTGE. The entire CDR3 sequence reads CASSLGGLSTGELFF. The variable domain in full, completed from reference TRBV18 and TRBJ2-2, reads NAGVMQNPRHLVRRRGQEARLRCSPMKGHSHVYWYRQLPEEGLKFMVYLQKENIIDESGMPKERFSAEFPKEGPSILRIQQVVRGDSAAYFCASSLGGLSTGELFFGEGSRLTVL.

In its sample, this clone was seen many times. The CDR3 goes on 3 residues after the read ends, and that part is filled in from the germline J gene. The chain recombines TRBV6-2 or TRBV6-3 with TRBJ2-1, with TRBD2 matching 10 bases. The J segment lost 6 bases and the V segment lost 6 bases, leaving 5 bases of the junction unmatched. Germline assignment: CDR1 MNHEY and CDR2 SVGEGT. This CDR3 has 14 residues. The CDR3 DNA, read in part, is TGTGCCAGCAGGAAAAGCGGGAGGGGCAATGAG. This sequence encodes CASRKSGRGNE. The full CDR3 protein reads CASRKSGRGNEQFF.

This clone has a count of ten or more. The missing CDR3 end, 3 residues past where the read stops, is filled in from the germline J gene. The J gene is TRBJ1-2, the V gene TRBV7-7; 7 bases match TRBD1. CDR1 is SSHAT and CDR2 is FNYEAQ in the germline V gene (reference sequence). Trimming cost V 4 bases and J 5 bases; bases outside gene matches: 4. This CDR3 is 13 amino acids long. The part of the CDR3 DNA that was read is TGTGCCAGCAGCTCCCGACAGGGATATGGC. Its translation is CASSSRQGYG. The whole CDR3 protein reads CASSSRQGYGYTF.

Turning to this clone: The read ends 3 residues shy of where the CDR3 ends; the end is completed using the germline J gene. The chain links TRBV19 to TRBJ1-2, with TRBD1 matching over 10 bases. The CDR3 runs to 15 residues. Per germline, CDR1 LNHDA and CDR2 SQIVND (reference sequence). Trimming removed 7 bases from V and 3 bases from J; junction bases left unmatched: 8. The covered CDR3 bases are TGTGCCAGTATTAACCGGGACAGGGGTGACTATGGC. This sequence encodes CASINRDRGDYG. The full CDR3 is CASINRDRGDYGYTF.

This clone showed up many times. The CDR3 end falls 3 residues outside the read, so it is completed with the germline J gene. The V call is TRBV18, the J call TRBJ1-1, with 10 bases matching TRBD1. V lost 6 bases and J lost 4; bases outside the gene matches: 8. The CDR3 sequence is 15 residues long. Per germline, CDR1 KGHSH and CDR2 LQKENI. CDR3 sequence: CASSQTGTGVTEAFF. The covered CDR3 bases are TGTGCCAGCTCCCAGACCGGGACAGGGGTCACTGAA.

This clone was observed at least ten times. Incomplete CDR3 DNA: TGCGCCAGCAGCTCGCCTAGCGGGAGCGACTCCTACGAG. This sequence encodes CASSSPSGSDSYE. The CDR3 as a whole reads CASSSPSGSDSYEQYF. V is TRBV5-1 and J is TRBJ2-7, with 10 bases identical to TRBD2. The CDR3 end lies 3 residues beyond the end of the read and is filled in from the germline J gene. Trimming cost V 3 bases and J 0 bases; bases outside gene matches: 6. The CDR3 sequence is 16 residues long. From germline, CDR1 is SGHRS and CDR2 YFSETQ.

This clone was detected ten times or more. The read halts 3 residues ahead of the CDR3 end, with the missing end drawn from the germline J gene. This chain uses TRBV5-5 with TRBJ1-5; possible D gene TRBD1, 5 bases. Germline lookup yields CDR1 SGHKS and CDR2 YYEKEE (reference sequence). The length of the CDR3 is 15 residues. Trimming took 2 bases from V and 4 from J, leaving 13 bases between them. The CDR3 here is CASSFRGNGNQPQHF. The DNA read from the CDR3 is TGTGCCAGCAGCTTTCGGGGGAATGGAAATCAGCCC.

The sample holds many counts of this clone. The read terminates 3 residues before the CDR3 end, so the remaining end is supplied by the germline J gene. This chain links TRBV11-2 with TRBJ1-1; D is uncertain. The CDR3 contains 13 residues. Germline V gives CDR1 SGHAT, CDR2 FQNNGV. V shed 0 bases and J shed 1 base, with 3 bases lying between them. The sequenced part of the CDR3 DNA is TGTGCCAGCAGCTTAGACTGGAACACTGAA. This codes for CASSLDWNTE. The CDR3 reads in full as CASSLDWNTEAFF.

In its sample, this clone was seen many times. The part of the CDR3 DNA that was read is TGTGCCAGTAGTTTGATGCAGGGACTTTTTAACTATGGC. Its translation: CASSLMQGLFNYG. The CDR3 reads in full as CASSLMQGLFNYGYTF. The chain has TRBV19 and TRBJ1-2; D is perhaps TRBD1 (5 bases). The read ends 3 residues shy of where the CDR3 ends; the end is completed using the germline J gene. The CDR3 consists of 16 residues. Germline lookup yields CDR1 LNHDA and CDR2 SQIVND (reference sequence). The V end lost 5 bases, the J end lost 1 base, and 17 bases lay between the germline ends.

This clone came up a few times. The CDR3 extends 3 residues past the end of the read, so its final part is completed from the germline J gene. The rearrangement joins TRBV6-2 or TRBV6-3 to TRBJ2-7, with 11 positions matching TRBD2. From germline, CDR1 is MNHEY and CDR2 SVGEGT. V was clipped by 0 bases and J by 4 bases; unmatched bases: 8. This CDR3 has 17 amino acids. The CDR3 bases that were read are TGTGCCAGCAGTTACTCGACTAGCGGGGCACTATCTTACGAG. As protein: CASSYSTSGALSYE. The CDR3 reads in full as CASSYSTSGALSYEQYF.